The next 19 T cell receptor beta chains were all read from a single sample in a study of shared clonotypes between healthy human individuals. This table comes from immunoSEQ multiplex PCR, and its TCRdb copy is limited to in-frame clones, with some not included. The sample lists 2 million to 2.5 million clones; around 95% were seen once. Material for sequencing was naive CD4+ T cells sorted from blood. The subset denotes: CD45RA+ positively selected. These receptors were collected from a man aged 18 to 35 in good health.

In its sample, this clone was seen once. The rearrangement joins TRBV5-1 to TRBJ2-7, with D tentatively TRBD1 (6 bases). This CDR3 has 17 amino acids. Per germline, CDR1 SGHRS and CDR2 YFSETQ. Deletions cut 0 bases from V and 2 bases from J, with 18 bases between. The CDR3 DNA follows: TGCGCCAGCAGCTTGGCCTCAGGGACACCTAACCCCTACGAGCAGTACTTC. Translating it yields CASSLASGTPNPYEQYF. The whole variable domain, filled in from reference TRBV5-1 and TRBJ2-7, reads KAGVTQTPRYLIKTRGQQVTLSCSPISGHRSVSWYQQTPGQGLQFLFEYFSETQRNKGNFPGRFSGRQFSNSRSEMNVSTLELGDSALYLCASSLASGTPNPYEQYFGPGTRLTVT.

The CDR3 reads CAWIPGQGSQGYF. Written as DNA, the CDR3 is TGTGCCTGGATCCCGGGACAAGGGTCCCAAGGGTACTTC. V and J are TRBV30 and TRBJ2-7; possibly TRBD1 for D (6 bases). The germline V and J ends were trimmed by 4 bases and 12 bases, with 22 bases remaining between them. Germline assignment: CDR1 GTSNPN and CDR2 SVGIG (reference sequence). The CDR3 spans 13 residues.

The J gene is TRBJ2-1, the V gene TRBV4-1; 9 nucleotides align to TRBD2. The CDR3 contains 16 residues. Trimming removed 1 base from V and 7 bases from J; junction bases left unmatched: 8. Germline lookup yields CDR1 MGHRA and CDR2 YSYEKL. CDR3 nucleotide sequence: TGCGCCAGCAGCCAAGTTGCTAGCGGGATACGGAATGAGCAGTTCTTC. As protein: CASSQVASGIRNEQFF.

The rearrangement joins TRBV30 to TRBJ2-7; no firm D call. V was trimmed by 6 bases and J by 0 bases, leaving 12 bases between them. The germline gives CDR1 GTSNPN, CDR2 SVGIG (reference sequence). The length of the CDR3 is 13 residues. CDR3 protein: CACQTINSYEQYF. As DNA, the CDR3 is TGTGCCTGCCAGACAATTAACTCCTACGAGCAGTACTTC.

The rearrangement joins TRBV10-3 to TRBJ1-1; unclear D gene. V lost 4 bases and J 1 base, leaving 7 bases between the germline ends. This CDR3 has 13 amino acids. Germline V CDR1 and CDR2: ENHRY, SYGVKD. CDR3 sequence reads: CAISADENTEAFF. The CDR3 DNA reads TGTGCCATCAGTGCTGACGAGAACACTGAAGCTTTCTTT.

The V call is TRBV19, the J call TRBJ1-5; D is possibly TRBD1 (5 bases). The V end lost 8 bases, the J end lost 6 bases, and 20 bases lay between the germline ends. From germline, CDR1 is LNHDA and CDR2 SQIVND (reference sequence). There are 15 residues in the CDR3. The CDR3 protein is CASGQGLTGVQPQHF. As DNA, the CDR3 is TGTGCCAGTGGGCAGGGACTCACGGGAGTTCAGCCCCAGCATTTT.

The genes are TRBV2 and TRBJ1-4; D not resolved. The V gene's germline CDR1 is SNHLY and CDR2 FYNNEI. This CDR3 is 15 amino acids long. Deletions cut 3 bases from V and 7 bases from J, with 15 bases between. The CDR3 spells CASSDRPTAGEKLFF. The CDR3 nucleotides read TGTGCCAGCAGTGACCGGCCAACAGCCGGTGAAAAACTGTTTTTT.

The rearrangement joins TRBV7-9 to TRBJ1-4; TRBD1 agrees at 7 bases. Germline V gene data show CDR1 as SEHNR and CDR2 as FQNEAQ (reference sequence). The CDR3 totals 14 residues. The V gene end was trimmed by 6 bases and the J gene end by 6 bases; junction bases not matched to a gene: 7. Written as DNA, the CDR3 is TGTGCCAGCAGTCGGGACAGAGAGTATGAAAAACTGTTTTTT. Protein sequence: CASSRDREYEKLFF. The full variable domain, completed using reference TRBV7-9 and TRBJ1-4, is DTGVSQNPRHKITKRGQNVTFRCDPISEHNRLYWYRQTLGQGPEFLTYFQNEAQLEKSRLLSDRFSAERPKGSFSTLEIQRTEQGDSAMYLCASSRDREYEKLFFGSGTQLSVL.

The rearrangement joins TRBV19 to TRBJ1-5; D is unresolved. The CDR3 loop spans 14 amino acids. Trimming took off 0 bases at V and 4 bases at J, with 7 bases between the two ends. Germline V gene sequence: CDR1 LNHDA, CDR2 SQIVND (reference sequence). Here the CDR3 reads CASSIERENQPQHF. The CDR3 DNA sequence: TGTGCCAGTAGTATAGAAAGGGAAAATCAGCCCCAGCATTTT.

Points on this clone: In the same sample, other DNA sequences code for this CDR3. This sequence joins TRBV5-1 and TRBJ2-3; D is uncertain. The germline V and J ends were trimmed by 4 bases and 4 bases, with 7 bases remaining between them. The V gene's germline CDR1 is SGHRS and CDR2 YFSETQ. This CDR3 has 12 amino acids. This CDR3 is CASSLGSDTQYF. CDR3 coding DNA: TGCGCCAGCAGCCTGGGGTCAGATACGCAGTATTTT.

Concerning this clone itself: Other DNA sequences in this specimen translate into the identical CDR3. The chain couples TRBV19 to TRBJ2-7; TRBD2 matches at 9 bases. The CDR3 consists of 14 residues. Unmatched junction bases numbered 2, after V lost 3 bases and J lost 2 bases. Germline values: CDR1 LNHDA, CDR2 SQIVND (reference sequence). For the CDR3, the DNA is TGTGCCAGTAGTATTGAGCGGGGGGCCTACGAGCAGTACTTC. Its translation is CASSIERGAYEQYF.

This sequence joins TRBV19 and TRBJ2-3; the D gene is possibly TRBD2 (5 bases). From germline, CDR1 is LNHDA and CDR2 SQIVND (reference sequence). V lost 7 bases, J lost 2 bases, and 10 bases lay in between. The CDR3 length is 13 residues. As DNA, the CDR3 is TGTGCCAGTACCGAGGGCCCCACAGATACGCAGTATTTT. Protein sequence: CASTEGPTDTQYF.

The chain is built from TRBV29-1 and TRBJ2-1, with 8 bases matching TRBD2. The length of the CDR3 is 15 residues. The germline V gene has CDR1 SQVTM and CDR2 ANQGSEA. V was pared by 6 bases and J by 4 bases, with 11 bases of the junction left unmatched. CDR3 sequence: CSVDVAGRGYNEQFF. DNA for the CDR3: TGCAGCGTGGACGTAGCGGGACGCGGATACAATGAGCAGTTCTTC.

The CDR3 is CASSSALDSKLFF. The CDR3 nucleotides read TGTGCCAGCAGTTCTGCCTTAGACTCGAAACTGTTTTTT. The chain couples TRBV27 to TRBJ1-4; D uncertain. The CDR3 runs to 13 residues. Germline V gene sequence: CDR1 MNHEY, CDR2 SMNVEV (reference sequence). The V gene lost 4 bases and the J gene lost 11 bases, with 14 bases spanning the gap. Filled out from reference TRBV27 and TRBJ1-4, the complete variable domain reads EAQVTQNPRYLITVTGKKLTVTCSQNMNHEYMSWYRQDPGLGLRQIYYSMNVEVTDKGDVPEGYKVSRKEKRNFPLILESPSPNQTSLYFCASSSALDSKLFFGSGTQLSVL.

This chain links TRBV13 with TRBJ2-1; D is unresolved. The CDR3 spans 12 residues. CDR1 and CDR2 (germline): PRHDT, FYEKMQ (reference sequence). V lost 6 bases and J lost 8, with 11 bases in between. This CDR3 is CASSGPGDEQFF. CDR3 DNA: TGTGCCAGCAGTGGACCTGGGGATGAGCAGTTCTTC.

The V call is TRBV9, the J call TRBJ2-2, with unresolved D. The germline CDR1 and CDR2 sequences are SGDLS and YYNGEE. The V end lost 3 bases, the J end lost 6 bases, and 15 bases lay between the germline ends. There are 15 residues in the CDR3. This chain's CDR3 is CASSAEGYVSGELFF. The CDR3 DNA reads as TGTGCCAGCAGCGCAGAAGGCTACGTCTCCGGGGAGCTGTTTTTT.

As to this clone: The junction does not match germline at one end; this may be a read error. The V gene is TRBV20-1, the J gene TRBJ2-7, with 12 bases that match TRBD2. The CDR3 loop spans 11 amino acids. The germline V gene encodes CDR1 DFQATT and CDR2 SNEGSKA (reference sequence). The DNA for the CDR3 is TGCAGTGCTCAGACTAGCGGGGGAACGGACTTC. Protein sequence: CSAQTSGGTDF.

CDR3 in DNA: TGTGCCAGCTCACCAGGACTAGCGGGACGCACCGGGACGACCGGGGAGCTGTTTTTT. Translating it yields CASSPGLAGRTGTTGELFF. V is TRBV18 and J is TRBJ2-2; 12 positions match TRBD2. After removal of 2 bases from V and 5 bases from J, the junction contained 12 bases not matched to a gene. This CDR3 has 19 amino acids. Germline V CDR1 and CDR2: KGHSH, LQKENI.

The V and J genes are TRBV5-1 and TRBJ2-5; 9 positions match TRBD2. The length of the CDR3 is 16 residues. J gave up 5 bases and V 3 bases, and 11 bases lay outside the gene matches. The germline V gene has CDR1 SGHRS and CDR2 YFSETQ. CDR3 sequence reads: CASSYRLAVVGETQYF. In DNA, the CDR3 is TGCGCCAGCAGCTACCGACTAGCGGTTGTCGGGGAGACCCAGTACTTC.